This T cell receptor (beta chain) was profiled in a study of cytomegalovirus exposure and HLA in healthy donors. Broader study findings: Generally TCR sequences proved uncommon, though certain public TCRs appeared in numerous donors.

The CDR3 is 15 amino acids. Germline CDR1 and CDR2: SGHRS and YFSETQ. Trimming at V came to 4 bases and at J to 2 bases, leaving 8 bases not matched to a gene. As to this clone: The target antigen is unknown.

The assay was immunoSEQ multiplex PCR, and TCRdb's table has in-frame clones only and misses some. Of about 400,000 clones in the sample, 75% to 90% were seen once. Sequencing was performed on PBMCs. This chain uses TRBV5-1 with TRBJ2-7; TRBD2 aligns across 8 bases. The TCR sequence derives from a woman younger than 35 in good health and CMV-seronegative. In nucleotides, the CDR3 is TGCGCCAGCAGCCGCGCGGGAGGAGGGACCTACGAGCAGTACTTC. It yields the protein CASSRAGGGTYEQYF.